This entry lists 17 T cell receptor beta chains sequenced from one sample in a study of blood T cell repertoires in COVID-19. Some clones are missing from TCRdb's copy, which holds only in-frame ones; the method was immunoSEQ multiplex PCR. Seen here are about 110,000 clones, 72% observed once, and the top ten hold 6.5% to 8.5%. Sequencing was performed on peripheral blood. The receptors derive from an older woman with acute or convalescent COVID-19.

V usage is TRBV6-5 and J usage is TRBJ2-1; 9 bases map to TRBD1. J lost 9 bases, V lost 6 bases, and 3 bases had no gene match. The CDR3 is 12 amino acids. Per the germline V gene, CDR1 is MNHEY and CDR2 is SVGAGI. The CDR3 DNA reads TGTGCCAGCAGCCAGGACAGGGGTGAGCAGTTCTTC. Protein product: CASSQDRGEQFF.

In this sample, this clone turned up a few times. The CDR3 DNA reads as TGTGCCAGCGCGGGCACTAGTTCCTACGAGCAGTACTTC. This gives the protein CASAGTSSYEQYF. The chain employs TRBV7-6 and TRBJ2-7; D is possibly TRBD2 (5 bases). The V end lost 8 bases, the J end lost 1 base, and 12 bases lay between the germline ends. In germline, CDR1 is SGHVS, CDR2 FNYEAQ. This CDR3 contains 13 residues.

The V and J genes are TRBV19 and TRBJ2-2; perhaps TRBD1 as D (5 bases). The CDR3 covers 14 residues. V gave up 6 bases and J gave up 5 bases, with 13 bases separating them. Per the germline V gene, CDR1 is LNHDA and CDR2 is SQIVND (reference sequence). CDR3 in amino acids: CASRARAGTGELFF. Written as DNA, the CDR3 is TGTGCCAGTAGGGCCAGGGCCGGAACCGGGGAGCTGTTTTTT.

The sample holds a few counts of this clone. V usage is TRBV7-2 and J usage is TRBJ1-5; TRBD1 might be the D (5 bases). This CDR3 is 15 amino acids long. V lost 1 base and J lost 0, with 7 bases in between. Germline V CDR1 and CDR2: SGHTA, FQGNSA. This chain's CDR3 is CASSLGQFSNQPQHF. CDR3 sequence (DNA): TGTGCCAGCAGCTTAGGACAGTTTAGCAATCAGCCCCAGCATTTT.

The V call is TRBV21-1, the J call TRBJ2-7; the table's D call TRBD1 went unverified against the DNA. TRBV21-1 is marked as a pseudogene. This CDR3 region has 19 residues. The CDR3 is CASSKVYAICTGSNYEQYF. The CDR3 bases are TGTGCCAGCAGCAAAGTTTACGCGATCTGTACAGGGAGTAACTACGAGCAGTACTTC.

The rearrangement uses TRBV7-2 and TRBJ1-6, with 12 positions matching TRBD1. The CDR3 sequence is 16 residues long. Germline CDR1 SGHTA, CDR2 FQGNSA. J lost 9 bases, V lost 5 bases, and 8 bases had no gene match. For the CDR3, the DNA is TGTGCCAGCAGCCCGGGACAGGGGGCGAAATTTTCACCCCTCCACTTT. Amino acids: CASSPGQGAKFSPLHF.

This clone showed up just a few times. This sequence joins TRBV30 and TRBJ2-7, with D possibly matching TRBD2 (5 bases). The germline V gene encodes CDR1 GTSNPN and CDR2 SVGIG (reference sequence). The CDR3 covers 12 residues. The V and J ends lost 1 base and 8 bases respectively, with 12 bases between them. The CDR3 is CAWSEGRGQQYF. The DNA for the CDR3 is TGTGCCTGGAGTGAAGGGAGAGGTCAGCAGTACTTC.

The CDR3 sequence: CASSMGQGSEKLFF. For the CDR3, the DNA is TGTGCCAGCAGCATGGGACAGGGGAGTGAAAAACTGTTTTTT. The rearrangement uses TRBV6-5 and TRBJ1-4; 10 nucleotides align to TRBD1. The CDR3 loop spans 14 amino acids. Trimming at V came to 6 bases and at J to 7 bases, leaving 5 bases not matched to a gene. Germline CDR1 MNHEY, CDR2 SVGAGI.

This clone was seen more than once but under ten times. The rearrangement links TRBV14 to TRBJ1-2, with D possibly TRBD1 on 6 matching bases. Germline assignment: CDR1 SGHDN and CDR2 FVKESK. The V end was cut by 0 bases, the J end by 3 bases, with 11 bases between. The length of the CDR3 is 15 residues. Here the CDR3 reads CASSQDTGSDYGYTF. CDR3 sequence (DNA): TGTGCCAGCAGCCAAGATACAGGGAGCGACTATGGCTACACCTTC.

This clone was observed a handful of times. V usage is TRBV6-1 and J usage is TRBJ1-1, with 7 nucleotides matching TRBD1. J was trimmed by 1 base and V by 3 bases; bases with no gene match: 8. The germline V gene encodes CDR1 MNHNS and CDR2 SASEGT. There are 16 residues in the CDR3. The CDR3 loop reads CASSDRQGVWNTEAFF. The CDR3, as DNA: TGTGCCAGCAGTGACCGACAGGGAGTATGGAACACTGAAGCTTTCTTT.

This rearrangement joins TRBV3-1 (or the pseudogene TRBV3-2) to TRBJ2-3, with 14 positions matching TRBD2. The CDR3 is 16 residues long. The V and J ends lost 2 bases and 12 bases, in that order; junction bases with no gene match: 10. Germline V gene lookup returns CDR1 LGHDT and CDR2 YNNKEL (reference sequence). CDR3 region: CASSQYPGTSGGPQYF. For the CDR3, the DNA is TGTGCCAGCAGCCAATATCCCGGGACTAGCGGGGGCCCTCAGTATTTT.

The chain couples TRBV29-1 to TRBJ1-4; TRBD1 matches 12 bases. V was pared by 1 base and J by 2 bases, with 11 bases of the junction left unmatched. The CDR3 is 19 amino acids. Germline-derived CDR1 and CDR2 are SQVTM and ANQGSEA. CDR3 bases: TGCAGCGTTGAAGCCCAAAGGGACAGGGGGCCGCCGACTAATGAAAAACTGTTTTTT. Translation gives CSVEAQRDRGPPTNEKLFF.

V gene TRBV7-3 combines with J gene TRBJ2-2; D possibly corresponds to TRBD1 (6 bases). The CDR3 totals 13 residues. From germline, CDR1 is SGHTA and CDR2 FQGTGA. V lost 5 bases to trimming and J lost 3 bases, with 7 bases between them. The CDR3: CASSDRHTGELFF. The DNA for the CDR3 is TGTGCCAGCAGCGACAGGCACACCGGGGAGCTGTTTTTT.

This clone was observed once. V gene TRBV28 combines with J gene TRBJ1-1, with D possibly being TRBD1 (6 bases). Germline assignment: CDR1 MDHEN and CDR2 SYDVKM. The CDR3 runs to 14 residues. The V gene lost 2 bases and the J gene lost 6 bases, with 13 bases spanning the gap. The CDR3 loop is CASSLRTATSEAFF. As DNA, the CDR3 is TGTGCCAGCAGTTTACGGACAGCGACCTCTGAAGCTTTCTTT.

The chain is built from TRBV27 and TRBJ1-1; D is ambiguous. The germline gives CDR1 MNHEY, CDR2 SMNVEV (reference sequence). The CDR3 has 14 amino acids. The V end lost 5 bases, the J end lost 1 base, and 11 bases lay between the germline ends. CDR3 nucleotides: TGTGCCAGCAGTCCGCAAGGAGGGAACACTGAAGCTTTCTTT. The encoded protein is CASSPQGGNTEAFF.

This chain joins TRBV19 and TRBJ1-5; D gene unclear. This CDR3 contains 15 residues. Deletions cut 7 bases from V and 0 bases from J, with 13 bases between. Germline CDR1 reads LNHDA; CDR2 reads SQIVND (reference sequence). The CDR3, as DNA: TGTGCCAGTATCGAAGGGAGCTATAGCAATCAGCCCCAGCATTTT. Translating it yields CASIEGSYSNQPQHF.

This clone was picked up one time. The J gene is TRBJ1-1, the V gene TRBV27; 7 bases are shared with TRBD1. Trimming took 4 bases from V and 5 from J; bases not matched to a gene: 13. CDR1 and CDR2 (germline): MNHEY, SMNVEV (reference sequence). CDR3 length: 16 residues. The CDR3 DNA is TGTGCCAGCAGTTCCTCGCAACAGGGGTGGCGGACTGAAGCTTTCTTT. This sequence encodes CASSSSQQGWRTEAFF.